A single sample is the source of the 19 T cell receptor beta chains below, sequenced in a study of T cell repertoires in cytomegalovirus infection. Each CDR3 protein gets one entry after TCRdb re-called the reads with MiXCR. The profile shows around 240,000 distinct CDR3 sequences, approximately 22% of them singletons. Sequencing was performed on CD8+ T cells from PBMCs. These receptors all come from a human donor in good health (CMV status not recorded). Some clones in this sample may be carry-over from other donors' samples.

This clonotype was counted between two and nine times. The rearrangement links TRBV3-1 to TRBJ1-1, with TRBD1 identical over 7 bases. CDR1 LGHDT and CDR2 YNNKEL come from the germline V gene (reference sequence). V was pared by 4 bases and J by 3 bases, with 8 bases of the junction left unmatched. The CDR3 has 15 amino acids. DNA of the CDR3: TGTGCCAGCAGCCCAGACCCGGGACAGTACACTGAAGCTTTCTTT. Protein: CASSPDPGQYTEAFF.

This clonotype was recorded a few times. The rearrangement uses TRBV11-1 and TRBJ2-7; D is perhaps TRBD2 (6 bases). V shed 5 bases and J shed 2 bases, with 16 bases lying between them. Germline-derived CDR1 and CDR2 are SGHAT and FQDESV (reference sequence). The CDR3 totals 15 residues. The CDR3 nucleotides are TGTGCCAGCAGCCTCGCGGGGACCCTTGCCTACGAGCAGTACTTC. Translated: CASSLAGTLAYEQYF.

In its sample, this clonotype was seen many times. The V gene is TRBV2, the J gene TRBJ2-3; D call uncertain. V was clipped by 6 bases and J by 0 bases, with 19 bases between them. Germline assignment: CDR1 SNHLY and CDR2 FYNNEI. This CDR3 region has 17 residues. CDR3 coding DNA: TGTGCCAGCAGCCCCGGGTCCGGCGGTCCTAGCACAGATACGCAGTATTTT. Translation gives CASSPGSGGPSTDTQYF.

This clonotype has a count of ten or more. The chain combines TRBV11-3 with TRBJ2-2; no clear D gene. Trimming removed 4 bases at V and 6 bases at J, with 9 bases between. Per the germline V gene, CDR1 is SGHNT and CDR2 is YENEEA. This CDR3 has 13 amino acids. CDR3 nucleotide sequence: TGTGCCAGCAGCTACCTAGGCCCCGGGGAGCTGTTTTTT. It yields the protein CASSYLGPGELFF.

Turning to this clonotype: A read error is possible here, since a much larger clone lies one base away. The conserved final phenylalanine or tryptophan is absent from the CDR3, which likely points to a read error. The gene calls are TRBV27 and TRBJ2-1, with D unclear. This CDR3 is built from 15 residues. Trimming took off 0 bases at V and 4 bases at J, with 10 bases between the two ends. CDR1 is MNHEY, CDR2 SMNVEV, per germline (reference sequence). The CDR3 DNA is TGTGCCAGCAGTTTATCGAGCCCAGTTTACAATGAGCAGTTCTCC. As protein: CASSLSSPVYNEQFS.

The chain employs TRBV7-9 and TRBJ2-2; D not resolved. Trimming removed 3 bases from V and 6 bases from J, with 8 bases in between. Germline CDR1 and CDR2: SEHNR and FQNEAQ (reference sequence). This CDR3 comprises 13 residues. In DNA form, the CDR3 reads TGTGCCAGCAGCTTTTTGTTGGCCGGGGAGCTGTTTTTT. The encoded protein is CASSFLLAGELFF.

The J gene is TRBJ1-6, the V gene TRBV4-1, with D uncertain. Trimming removed 3 bases at V and 5 bases at J, with 17 bases between. Per germline, CDR1 MGHRA and CDR2 YSYEKL. The CDR3 length is 17 residues. The chain's CDR3 is CASSHPQEGADNSPLHF. CDR3 DNA sequence: TGCGCCAGCAGCCACCCCCAGGAGGGAGCGGATAATTCACCCCTCCACTTT.

This clonotype occurred many times. This sequence joins TRBV7-9 and TRBJ1-2; TRBD1 agrees at 10 bases. The J segment lost 0 bases and the V segment lost 4 bases, leaving 2 bases of the junction unmatched. Germline V gene data show CDR1 as SEHNR and CDR2 as FQNEAQ (reference sequence). The CDR3 runs to 15 residues. The CDR3 coding sequence is TGTGCCAGCAGCTACGGACAGGGGGCTAACTATGGCTACACCTTC. It codes for CASSYGQGANYGYTF.

This clonotype was seen at least ten times. The rearrangement links TRBV7-6 to TRBJ2-2; possibly TRBD1 for D (5 bases). V lost 0 bases to trimming and J lost 4 bases, with 21 bases between them. CDR1 and CDR2 from the germline V gene are SGHVS and FNYEAQ. The CDR3 is made up of 19 amino acids. The DNA for the CDR3 is TGTGCCAGCAGCTTAGCGATGTGGAGACAAGGGGTTCTCACCGGGGAGCTGTTTTTT. It is translated as CASSLAMWRQGVLTGELFF.

The V gene is TRBV6-2 or TRBV6-3, the J gene TRBJ2-7; maybe TRBD1 (5 bases). Trimming stripped 6 bases from V and 4 bases from J, with 19 bases between. Germline-derived CDR1 and CDR2 are MNHEY and SVGEGT. CDR3 length: 15 amino acids. The CDR3 is CASSRPMTDLYEQYF. The CDR3 nucleotides read TGTGCCAGCAGCCGGCCGATGACAGACCTATACGAGCAGTACTTC.

As concerns this clonotype: A much larger clone lies one base from this, so it may be a read error. The CDR3 DNA reads TGTGCCAGCAGCTTAGTAATGAGGGCGGGAGATACGCAGTATTTT. As protein: CASSLVMRAGDTQYF. The chain recombines TRBV7-9 with TRBJ2-3; D is possibly TRBD2 (5 bases). The V gene lost 1 base and the J gene lost 5 bases, with 13 bases spanning the gap. Germline V gene data show CDR1 as SEHNR and CDR2 as FQNEAQ (reference sequence). The CDR3 length is 15 residues.

This clonotype was detected many times. The CDR3 spells CASSPMGGSYGYTF. The CDR3, as DNA: TGTGCCAGCAGTCCTATGGGGGGAAGCTATGGCTACACCTTC. The chain uses TRBV6-1 and TRBJ1-2, with D perhaps matching TRBD1 (5 bases). Between the trimmed V and J ends, which lost 5 bases and 4 bases, there was a span of 14 bases. The CDR3 length is 14 residues. Germline V gene lookup returns CDR1 MNHNS and CDR2 SASEGT.

This clonotype was found a few times. The rearrangement joins TRBV14 to TRBJ2-6; D not resolved. Germline V gene sequence: CDR1 SGHDN, CDR2 FVKESK. The CDR3 runs to 15 residues. Trimming stripped 1 base from V and 0 bases from J, with 4 bases between. Here the CDR3 reads CASSQAVSGANVLTF. In DNA, the CDR3 is TGTGCCAGCAGCCAAGCAGTCTCTGGGGCCAACGTCCTGACTTTC.

This clonotype was observed a few times. J is TRBJ2-1 and V is TRBV18; D not resolved. Trimming stripped 2 bases from V and 2 bases from J, with 4 bases between. The CDR3 covers 13 residues. Germline lookup yields CDR1 KGHSH and CDR2 LQKENI. The CDR3 DNA follows: TGTGCCAGCTCACCAACGCCCTACAATGAGCAGTTCTTC. Amino acids: CASSPTPYNEQFF.

A note on this clonotype: One end of the junction does not line up with germline, which may come from a read error. The V and J genes are TRBV6-5 and TRBJ2-7; possibly TRBD2 for D (5 bases). CDR1 is MNHEY and CDR2 is SVGAGI in the germline V gene. There are 14 residues in the CDR3. CDR3 region: CASSEGKLSYERYF. The CDR3 DNA is TGTGCCAGCAGTGAGGGTAAACTCTCCTACGAGCGGTACTTC.

This clonotype was picked up many times. The CDR3, as DNA: TGTGCCAGCAGTACTATGACAGGGGGGGACGCTGAAGCTTTCTTT. Amino acids: CASSTMTGGDAEAFF. The J gene is TRBJ1-1, the V gene TRBV6-5; 9 bases line up with TRBD1. Trimming took 5 bases from V and 6 from J; bases not matched to a gene: 10. The V gene's germline CDR1 is MNHEY and CDR2 SVGAGI. The CDR3 loop spans 15 amino acids.

The rearrangement joins TRBV7-6 to TRBJ2-2; 9 bases line up with TRBD1. The CDR3 contains 17 residues. CDR1 and CDR2 from the germline V gene are SGHVS and FNYEAQ. J gave up 5 bases and V 5 bases, and 12 bases lay outside the gene matches. The CDR3 nucleotides are TGTGCCAGCAGCCCTCGGGACAGGGAAAGAGGGACCGGGGAGCTGTTTTTT. Amino acid sequence: CASSPRDRERGTGELFF.

The chain has TRBV13 and TRBJ1-2, with D unclear. The CDR3 sequence is 15 residues long. V gave up 0 bases and J gave up 5 bases, with 13 bases separating them. The germline gives CDR1 PRHDT, CDR2 FYEKMQ (reference sequence). The CDR3 DNA is TGTGCCAGCAGCTTAGGGGGAACGTCAGGATATGGCTACACCTTC. This gives the protein CASSLGGTSGYGYTF.

This clonotype showed up many times. The J gene is TRBJ2-1, the V gene TRBV7-3; D is unresolved. Trimming removed 3 bases at V and 6 bases at J, with 3 bases between. This CDR3 has 11 amino acids. Germline V gives CDR1 SGHTA, CDR2 FQGTGA. Here the CDR3 reads CASSFGNEQFF. The CDR3 DNA reads as TGTGCCAGCAGCTTCGGCAATGAGCAGTTCTTC.